This is a list of T cell receptor beta chains from one sample in a study of lymphopenia after photon versus proton radiotherapy. Assay: immunoSEQ multiplex PCR; the TCRdb copy retains only in-frame clones and omits some. The sample records tens of thousands of clones, approximately 90% being singletons. This specimen consisted of peripheral blood, obtained from a patient treated with photon-based radiotherapy. The receptors come from a woman aged 70-85 years with pancreatic cancer. The CDR3 runs from the conserved cysteine through the conserved F or W. D genes are given only for firm matches. Not every row has a clone size; where given, it reads once, few, many or a size class.

V	J	size	D	CDR3
TRBV30	TRBJ1-2	-	-	CAWSVQQGTNYGYTF
TRBV4-2	TRBJ2-1	-	-	CASSQESGYNNEQFF
TRBV7-8	TRBJ2-1	-	TRBD2	CASSFNAGTSGRVEQFF
TRBV29-1	TRBJ2-1	-	-	CSVVTGVNEQFF
TRBV19	TRBJ2-7	-	-	CASSMVQGSSYEQYF
TRBV18	TRBJ2-1	-	-	CASSPGAAWSYNEQFF
TRBV5-1	TRBJ1-4	-	-	CASSLAGGASEKLFF
TRBV5-1	TRBJ1-4	-	-	CASSLGGGNSGEKLFF
TRBV28	TRBJ1-1	-	TRBD1	CASSYAALDRGGTEAFF
TRBV19	TRBJ2-1	-	TRBD1	CASSIAGTDLIYNEQFF
TRBV5-1	TRBJ1-2	once	-	CASSIDRGGGYTF
TRBV7-2	TRBJ2-7	-	TRBD2	CASSLAPVGLAGAGTYEQYF
TRBV27	TRBJ2-7	-	TRBD2	CASAGLADAYEQYF
TRBV11-2	TRBJ2-5	-	-	CASSLGGKETQYF
TRBV28	-	-	-	CASSLEAPYEQYF
TRBV6-1	TRBJ2-6	-	TRBD2	CASSESLAGVTGANVLTF
TRBV19	TRBJ2-2	-	-	CASSIRASDLTGELFF
TRBV9	TRBJ2-2	-	-	CASSEGEGLAAGELFF
TRBV7-3	TRBJ2-2	-	TRBD1	CASSRLTGYTGELFF
TRBV2	TRBJ1-2	-	TRBD1	CASNLATGKGGYTF
TRBV6-5	TRBJ1-1	-	TRBD1	CASSRGTGVITEAFF
TRBV5-1	TRBJ2-2	-	-	CASSTGQTGELFF
TRBV7-6	TRBJ2-2	-	-	CASSLGAISGTGELFF
TRBV7-6	TRBJ2-2	-	-	CASSPIRRDTGELFF
TRBV18	TRBJ2-3	-	TRBD2	CASSPLGTSGGTDTQYF
TRBV15	TRBJ2-1	-	-	CATSREITLNEQFF
TRBV15	TRBJ1-1	-	-	CATATFRNTEAFF
TRBV9	TRBJ2-3	once	-	CASSAAGTTDTQYF
TRBV28	TRBJ2-2	-	-	CASTPAGGFGTGELFF
TRBV6-1	TRBJ2-2	once	-	CASSWGQINTGELFF
TRBV7-2	TRBJ2-5	-	TRBD1	CASSFAGQGALETQYF
TRBV6-5	TRBJ2-7	-	TRBD1	CASSGSGTGAYEQYF
TRBV7-2	TRBJ1-2	few	-	CASSLAGASYGYTF
TRBV28	TRBJ1-4	-	-	CANPRPQRRRHEKLFF
TRBV10-3	TRBJ2-7	-	TRBD2	CAISGGFFREGEQYF
TRBV18	TRBJ2-4	-	-	CASSRQTLLAKNIQYF
TRBV6-5	TRBJ2-7	-	-	CASRAVSASRYEQYF
TRBV19	TRBJ2-3	-	-	CASSIPTGGQYF
TRBV27	TRBJ1-1	-	TRBD1	CASSFTRDSMNTEAFF
TRBV7-9	TRBJ2-1	-	TRBD2	CASSFGALAGVYNEQFF
TRBV5-6	TRBJ1-2	-	-	CASSLNQRGDGYTF
TRBV28	TRBJ2-4	-	-	CASRSGGQQENIQYF
TRBV5-1	TRBJ1-1	-	-	CASRGSGTEAFF
TRBV10-2	TRBJ2-6	-	-	CASSELGTVSGANVLTF
TRBV27	TRBJ1-2	-	TRBD1	CASSLAGGSSSGYTF
TRBV4-1	TRBJ2-3	-	-	CASSQDGDSTDTQYF
TRBV7-2	TRBJ2-3	-	-	CASSLLPTDTQYF
TRBV5-1	TRBJ1-5	-	-	CASSWGSGSNQPQHF
TRBV4-1	TRBJ2-5	-	-	CASSQEQGVETQYF
TRBV5-6	TRBJ2-7	-	-	CASSSRLLLLTYEQYF
TRBV11-2	TRBJ2-1	once	-	CASSLEPSAVEQFF